What follows describes a single T cell receptor beta chain. Clones were sequenced by immunoSEQ multiplex PCR, and TCRdb holds only the in-frame ones, with some missing. The table includes roughly 400,000 clones, 90% detected once. This sample is drawn from a study of blood T cell repertoires in COVID-19. The CDR3 is 17 amino acids. Per the germline V gene, CDR1 is LNHNV and CDR2 is YYDKDF (reference sequence). The J segment lost 2 bases and the V segment lost 1 base, leaving 7 bases of the junction unmatched. The sequenced sample was PBMCs or T cells enriched from blood (not recorded which). The rearrangement uses TRBV15 and TRBJ2-3, with TRBD2 identical over 9 bases. The receptor was isolated from a man aged 18-30 years who had recovered from COVID-19. CDR3 bases: TGTGCCACCAGCAGAGGCGGGGTAGCGGGAGCCACAGATACGCAGTATTTT. This encodes CATSRGGVAGATDTQYF.